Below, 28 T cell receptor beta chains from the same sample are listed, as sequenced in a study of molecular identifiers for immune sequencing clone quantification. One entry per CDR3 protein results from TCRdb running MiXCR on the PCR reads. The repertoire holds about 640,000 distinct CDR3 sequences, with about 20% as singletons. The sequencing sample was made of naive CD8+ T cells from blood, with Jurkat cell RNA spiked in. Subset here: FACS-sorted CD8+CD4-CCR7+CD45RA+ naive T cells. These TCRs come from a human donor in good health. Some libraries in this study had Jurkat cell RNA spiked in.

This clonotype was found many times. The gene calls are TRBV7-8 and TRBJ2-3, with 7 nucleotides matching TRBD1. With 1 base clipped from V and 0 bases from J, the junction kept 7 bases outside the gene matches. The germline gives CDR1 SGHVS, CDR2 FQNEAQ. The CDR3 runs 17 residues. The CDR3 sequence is CASSLGSGGISTDTQYF. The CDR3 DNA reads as TGTGCCAGCAGCTTAGGTTCAGGGGGAATAAGCACAGATACGCAGTATTTT.

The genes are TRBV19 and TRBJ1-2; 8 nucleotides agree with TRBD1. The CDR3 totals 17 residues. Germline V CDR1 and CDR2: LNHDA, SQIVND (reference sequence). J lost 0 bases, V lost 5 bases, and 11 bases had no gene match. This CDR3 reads CASSSPSDRETNYGYTF. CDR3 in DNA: TGTGCCAGTAGTTCTCCCTCGGACAGGGAAACTAACTATGGCTACACCTTC.

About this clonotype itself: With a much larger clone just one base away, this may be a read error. CDR3 loop: CASSGTVLAGHDNEQFF. In DNA, the CDR3 is TGCGCCAGCAGCGGGACCGTACTAGCGGGACATGACAATGAGCAGTTCTTC. The V call is TRBV4-1, the J call TRBJ2-1, with TRBD2 identical over 10 bases. The ends lost 5 bases at V and 5 bases at J; junction bases unmatched: 12. This CDR3 region has 17 residues. Germline values: CDR1 MGHRA, CDR2 YSYEKL.

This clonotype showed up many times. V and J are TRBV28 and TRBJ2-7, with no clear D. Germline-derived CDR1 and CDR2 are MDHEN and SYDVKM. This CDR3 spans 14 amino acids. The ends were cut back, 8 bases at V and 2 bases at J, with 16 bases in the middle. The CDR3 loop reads CASLNPIGAYEQYF. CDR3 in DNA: TGTGCCAGCCTAAACCCTATTGGAGCCTACGAGCAGTACTTC.

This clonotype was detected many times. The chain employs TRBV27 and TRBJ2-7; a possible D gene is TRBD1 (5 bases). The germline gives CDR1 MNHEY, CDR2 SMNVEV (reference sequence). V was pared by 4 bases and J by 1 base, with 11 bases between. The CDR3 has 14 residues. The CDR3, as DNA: TGTGCCAGCAGTTCATGGGGCCCGTCCTACGAGCAGTACTTC. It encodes CASSSWGPSYEQYF.

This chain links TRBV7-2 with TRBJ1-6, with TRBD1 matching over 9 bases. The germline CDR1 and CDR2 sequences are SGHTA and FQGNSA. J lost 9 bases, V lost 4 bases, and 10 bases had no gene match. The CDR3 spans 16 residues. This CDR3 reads CASSSLQGARGSPLHF. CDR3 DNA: TGTGCCAGCAGCTCACTACAGGGGGCGCGGGGTTCACCCCTCCACTTT.

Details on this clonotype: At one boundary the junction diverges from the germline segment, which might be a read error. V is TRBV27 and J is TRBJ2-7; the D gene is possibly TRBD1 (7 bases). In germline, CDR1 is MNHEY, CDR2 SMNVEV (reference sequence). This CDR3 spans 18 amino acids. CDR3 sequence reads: CAGSLLRRGRQGHHEQYF. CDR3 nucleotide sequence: TGTGCCGGCAGTTTATTACGGCGGGGCAGACAGGGCCATCACGAGCAGTACTTC.

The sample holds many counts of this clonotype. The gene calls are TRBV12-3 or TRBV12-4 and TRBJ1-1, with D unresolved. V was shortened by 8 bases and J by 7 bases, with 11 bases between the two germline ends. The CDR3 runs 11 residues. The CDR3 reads CASSEEVEAFF. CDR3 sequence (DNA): TGTGCCAGCTCGGAGGAGGTTGAAGCTTTCTTT.

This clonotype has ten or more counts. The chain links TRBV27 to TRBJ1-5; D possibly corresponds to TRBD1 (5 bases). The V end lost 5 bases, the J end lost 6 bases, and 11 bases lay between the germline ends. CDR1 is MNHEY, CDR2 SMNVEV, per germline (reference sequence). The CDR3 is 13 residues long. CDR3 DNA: TGTGCCAGCAGTCCGTCAACAGGTCAGCCCCAGCATTTT. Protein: CASSPSTGQPQHF.

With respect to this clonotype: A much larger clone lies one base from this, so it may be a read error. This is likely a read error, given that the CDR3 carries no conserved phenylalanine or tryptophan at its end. The CDR3: CASSQGKGHEQFS. CDR3 bases: TGCGCCAGCAGCCAAGGCAAGGGGCATGAGCAGTTCTCC. This rearrangement joins TRBV4-1 to TRBJ2-1, with a tentative D call TRBD1 (5 bases). Germline values: CDR1 MGHRA, CDR2 YSYEKL. CDR3 length: 13 amino acids. The V end was cut by 1 base, the J end by 8 bases, with 9 bases between.

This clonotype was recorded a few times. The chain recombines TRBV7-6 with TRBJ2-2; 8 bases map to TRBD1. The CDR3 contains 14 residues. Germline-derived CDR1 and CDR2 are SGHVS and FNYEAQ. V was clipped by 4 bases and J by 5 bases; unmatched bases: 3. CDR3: CASSSDRETGELFF. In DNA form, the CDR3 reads TGTGCCAGCAGCTCGGACAGGGAGACCGGGGAGCTGTTTTTT.

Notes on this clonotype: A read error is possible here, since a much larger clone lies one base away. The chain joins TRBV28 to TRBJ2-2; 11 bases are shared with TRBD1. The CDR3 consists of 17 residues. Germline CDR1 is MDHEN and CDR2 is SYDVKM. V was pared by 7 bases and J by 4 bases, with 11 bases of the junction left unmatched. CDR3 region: CASNLLGQGALTGELFF. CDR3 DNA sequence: TGTGCCAGCAATCTTCTAGGACAGGGGGCGCTCACCGGGGAGCTGTTTTTT.

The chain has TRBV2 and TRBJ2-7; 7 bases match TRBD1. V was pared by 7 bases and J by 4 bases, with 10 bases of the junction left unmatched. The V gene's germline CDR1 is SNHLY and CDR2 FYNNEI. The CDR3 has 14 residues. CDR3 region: CASKQQGSLYEQYF. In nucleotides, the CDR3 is TGTGCCAGCAAGCAACAGGGGTCCCTTTACGAGCAGTACTTC.

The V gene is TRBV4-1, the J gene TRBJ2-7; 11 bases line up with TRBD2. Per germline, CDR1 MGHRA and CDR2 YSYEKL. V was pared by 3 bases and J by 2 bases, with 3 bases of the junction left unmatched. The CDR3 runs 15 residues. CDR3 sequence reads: CASSHDSGRAYEQYF. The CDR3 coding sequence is TGCGCCAGCAGCCATGATAGCGGGAGGGCCTACGAGCAGTACTTC.

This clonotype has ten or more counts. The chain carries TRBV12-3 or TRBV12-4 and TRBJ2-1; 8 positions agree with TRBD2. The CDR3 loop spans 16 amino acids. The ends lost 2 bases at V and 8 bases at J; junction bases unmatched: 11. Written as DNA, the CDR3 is TGTGCCAGCAGTTTACTGCTATACCCAGCGGGGGATGAGCAGTTCTTC. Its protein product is CASSLLLYPAGDEQFF.

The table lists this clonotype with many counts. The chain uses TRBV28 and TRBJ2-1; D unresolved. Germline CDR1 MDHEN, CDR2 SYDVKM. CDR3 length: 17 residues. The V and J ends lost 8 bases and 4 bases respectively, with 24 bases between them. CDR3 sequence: CASAKSGPLTIYNEQFF. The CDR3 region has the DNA TGTGCCAGCGCAAAGTCAGGTCCCCTTACAATTTACAATGAGCAGTTCTTC.

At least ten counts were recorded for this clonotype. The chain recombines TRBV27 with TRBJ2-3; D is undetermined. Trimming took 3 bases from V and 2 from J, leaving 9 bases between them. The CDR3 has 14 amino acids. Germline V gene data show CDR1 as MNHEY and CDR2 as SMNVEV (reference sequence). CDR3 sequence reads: CASSLSEFTDTQYF. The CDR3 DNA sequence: TGTGCCAGCAGTTTGTCAGAGTTCACAGATACGCAGTATTTT.

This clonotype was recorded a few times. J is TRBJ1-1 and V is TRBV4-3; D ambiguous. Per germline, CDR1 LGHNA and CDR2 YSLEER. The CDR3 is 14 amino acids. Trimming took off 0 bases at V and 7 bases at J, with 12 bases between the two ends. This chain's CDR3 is CASSQDYGRYEAFF. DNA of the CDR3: TGCGCCAGCAGCCAAGATTACGGACGGTATGAAGCTTTCTTT.

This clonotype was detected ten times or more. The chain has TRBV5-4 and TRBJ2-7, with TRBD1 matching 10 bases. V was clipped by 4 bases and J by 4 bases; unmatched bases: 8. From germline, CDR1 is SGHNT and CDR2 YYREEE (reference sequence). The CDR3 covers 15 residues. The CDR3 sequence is CASSDRGLVRYEQYF. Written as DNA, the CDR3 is TGTGCCAGCAGCGACAGGGGGCTTGTAAGGTACGAGCAGTACTTC. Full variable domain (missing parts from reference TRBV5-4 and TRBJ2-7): ETGVTQSPTHLIKTRGQQVTLRCSSQSGHNTVSWYQQALGQGPQFIFQYYREEENGRGNFPPRFSGLQFPNYSSELNVNALELDDSALYLCASSDRGLVRYEQYFGPGTRLTVT.

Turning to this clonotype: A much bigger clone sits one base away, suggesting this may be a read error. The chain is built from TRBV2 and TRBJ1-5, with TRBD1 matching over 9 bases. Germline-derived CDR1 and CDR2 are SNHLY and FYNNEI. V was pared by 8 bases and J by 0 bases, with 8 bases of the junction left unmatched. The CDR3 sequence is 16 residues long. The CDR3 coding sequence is TGTGCCAGCGGTACCGACAGGGGGGATAGCAATCAGCCCCAGCATTTT. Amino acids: CASGTDRGDSNQPQHF. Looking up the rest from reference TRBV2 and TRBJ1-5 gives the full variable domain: EPEVTQTPSHQVTQMGQEVILRCVPISNHLYFYWYRQILGQKVEFLVSFYNNEISEKSEIFDDQFSVERPDGSNFTLKIRSTKLEDSAMYFCASGTDRGDSNQPQHFGDGTRLSIL.

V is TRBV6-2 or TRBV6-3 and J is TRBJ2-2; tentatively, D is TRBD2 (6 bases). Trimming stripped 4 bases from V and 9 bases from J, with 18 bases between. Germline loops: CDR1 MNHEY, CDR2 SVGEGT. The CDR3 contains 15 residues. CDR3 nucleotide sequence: TGTGCCAGCAGTTGCGGGACTGGAGTCTTTCGGGAGCTGTTTTTT. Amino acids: CASSCGTGVFRELFF.

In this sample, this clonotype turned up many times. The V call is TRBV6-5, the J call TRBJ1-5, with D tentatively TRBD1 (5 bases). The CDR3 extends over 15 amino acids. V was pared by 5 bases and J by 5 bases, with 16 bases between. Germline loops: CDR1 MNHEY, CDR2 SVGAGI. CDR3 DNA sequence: TGTGCCAGCAGTCCGCCGGGACCAATAGATCAGCCCCAGCATTTT. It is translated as CASSPPGPIDQPQHF.

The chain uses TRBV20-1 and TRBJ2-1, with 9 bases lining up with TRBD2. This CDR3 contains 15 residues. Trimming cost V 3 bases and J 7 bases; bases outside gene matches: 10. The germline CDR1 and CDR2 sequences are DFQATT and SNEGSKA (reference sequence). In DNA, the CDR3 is TGCAGTGCTAGGGGTACCGGGACTAGCTCTAATGAGCAGTTCTTC. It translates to CSARGTGTSSNEQFF.

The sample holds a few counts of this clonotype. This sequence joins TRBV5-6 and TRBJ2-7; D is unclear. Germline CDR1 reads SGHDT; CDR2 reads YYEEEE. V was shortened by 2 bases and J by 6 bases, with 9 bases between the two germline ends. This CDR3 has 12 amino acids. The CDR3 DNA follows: TGTGCCAGCAGCTTTTCGCGGACCGAGCAGTACTTC. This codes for CASSFSRTEQYF.

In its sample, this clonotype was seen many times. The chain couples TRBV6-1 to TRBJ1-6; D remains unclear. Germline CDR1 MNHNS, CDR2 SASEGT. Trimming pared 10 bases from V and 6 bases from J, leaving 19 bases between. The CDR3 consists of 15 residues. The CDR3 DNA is TGTGCCACCGATCCCTTTCCCCGGGGTAATTCACCCCTCCACTTT. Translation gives CATDPFPRGNSPLHF.

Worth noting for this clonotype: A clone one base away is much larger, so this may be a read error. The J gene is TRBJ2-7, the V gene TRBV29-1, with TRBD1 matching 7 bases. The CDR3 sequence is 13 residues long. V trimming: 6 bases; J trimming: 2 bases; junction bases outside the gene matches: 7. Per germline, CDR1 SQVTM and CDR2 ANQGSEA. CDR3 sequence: CSVPGDRAYEQYF. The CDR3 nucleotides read TGCAGCGTGCCAGGGGACAGAGCCTACGAGCAGTACTTC.

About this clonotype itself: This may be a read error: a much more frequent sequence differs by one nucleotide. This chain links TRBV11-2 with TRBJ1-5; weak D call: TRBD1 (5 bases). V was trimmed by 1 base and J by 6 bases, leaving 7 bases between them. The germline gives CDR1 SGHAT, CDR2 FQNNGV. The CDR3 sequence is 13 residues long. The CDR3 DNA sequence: TGTGCCAGCAGCTTAGGGGACGGTCAGCCCCAGCATTTT. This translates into CASSLGDGQPQHF.

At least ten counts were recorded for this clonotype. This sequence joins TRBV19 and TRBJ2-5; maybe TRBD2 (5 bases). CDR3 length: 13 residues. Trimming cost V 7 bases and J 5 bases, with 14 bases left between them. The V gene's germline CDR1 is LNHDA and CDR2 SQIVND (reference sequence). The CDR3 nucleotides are TGTGCCAGTACGACCGCCCCGGGGGAGACCCAGTACTTC. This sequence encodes CASTTAPGETQYF.